These 2 T cell receptor beta chains were sequenced from one sample in a study of blood T cell repertoires in COVID-19. Produced via immunoSEQ multiplex PCR; TCRdb's table is partial and in-frame only. Here the sample spans approximately 400,000 clones, more than 70% being singletons. The specimen was PBMCs or T cells enriched from blood (not recorded which). These receptors all stem from a woman between 18 and 30 years old who had recovered from COVID-19.

The chain carries TRBV3-1 (or the pseudogene TRBV3-2) and TRBJ1-3; D uncertain. CDR3 length: 11 residues. V was cut by 2 bases and J by 10 bases, with 6 bases left in between. Germline assignment: CDR1 LGHDT and CDR2 YNNKEL (reference sequence). The CDR3 protein is CASSQSGTIYF. The CDR3 DNA follows: TGTGCCAGCAGCCAATCCGGGACCATATATTTT.

This clone has only one observation. The V gene is TRBV4-3, the J gene TRBJ2-1; 10 bases match TRBD2. The CDR3 covers 16 residues. Trimming cost V 0 bases and J 7 bases; bases outside gene matches: 6. Germline CDR1 LGHNA, CDR2 YSLEER. CDR3 amino acids: CASSQDTASGGNEQFF. The CDR3 DNA sequence: TGCGCCAGCAGCCAAGATACAGCTAGCGGGGGTAATGAGCAGTTCTTC.